The 27 T cell receptor beta chains listed next were all sequenced from one sample in a study of regulatory T cells in long-lasting Graves disease. Regarding time point: newly diagnosed GD, antithyroid drugs for less than 3 months. PBMC RNA was the source of the TCR library. Arm-PCR of CDR3 regions and iRepertoire HTBI primers were used to build TCR beta libraries. MiXCR, applied by TCRdb to the multiplex PCR reads, yields one record per CDR3 protein. This sample yields about 420,000 distinct CDR3 sequences, of which approximately 16% are seen a single time; 20% to 25% belongs to the top ten. This sample was also put to use in a study of T cells in Graves' hyperthyroidism and ophthalmopathy.

The material was peripheral blood mononuclear cells (PBMCs), obtained at new diagnosis, from a patient treated with antithyroid drugs. These receptors came from a woman younger than 35 with Graves disease.

This clonotype was detected a few times. V gene TRBV7-3 combines with J gene TRBJ2-7; 7 positions agree with TRBD1. V was pared by 5 bases and J by 2 bases, with 15 bases of the junction left unmatched. CDR3 length equals 17 residues. Per the germline V gene, CDR1 is SGHTA and CDR2 is FQGTGA. CDR3 protein: CASSLRDSREATYEQYF. CDR3 DNA sequence: TGTGCCAGCAGCCTCCGGGACAGTCGAGAAGCAACCTACGAGCAGTACTTC.

This clonotype occurred once. This chain joins TRBV6-6 and TRBJ2-1, with TRBD1 matching 9 bases. There are 16 residues in the CDR3. Per the germline V gene, CDR1 is MNHNY and CDR2 is SVGAGI (reference sequence). Trimming took 1 base from V and 8 from J; bases not matched to a gene: 9. CDR3 sequence (DNA): TGTGCCAGCAGTTACTATCGGGACAGGGTTGCCCATGAGCAGTTCTTC. Translated: CASSYYRDRVAHEQFF.

This clonotype was detected only a few times. A read error may produce the germline difference seen at one junction end. V is TRBV10-3 and J is TRBJ2-7; weak D call: TRBD1 (7 bases). Germline V CDR1 and CDR2: ENHRY, SYGVKD. The CDR3 length is 13 residues. The CDR3 bases are TGTGCCACCAGTGACAGGGAGGCCTACGAGCAGTACTTC. Protein sequence: CATSDREAYEQYF.

This clonotype was observed at least ten times. The chain recombines TRBV12-3 or TRBV12-4 with TRBJ2-7; 7 nucleotides align to TRBD2. Germline trimming cut 3 bases from V and 2 bases from J; bases unmatched to any gene: 4. The CDR3 loop spans 14 amino acids. The CDR3 region is CASSLGGSAYEQYF. The CDR3 nucleotides are TGTGCCAGCAGTTTGGGCGGGAGCGCCTACGAGCAGTACTTC.

This clonotype was observed at least ten times. The chain is built from TRBV6-9 and TRBJ2-1, with a weak D call TRBD2 (5 bases). The length of the CDR3 is 14 residues. The germline V gene has CDR1 MNHGY and CDR2 SVAAGI. V was cut by 3 bases and J by 5 bases, with 11 bases left in between. The CDR3 loop reads CASSYAGTNNEQFF. CDR3 DNA sequence: TGTGCCAGCAGTTACGCGGGTACAAACAATGAGCAGTTCTTC.

This clonotype was counted many times. V and J are TRBV18 and TRBJ2-5; no reliable D call. Deletions cut 1 base from V and 4 bases from J, with 4 bases between. The CDR3 length is 12 residues. The germline V gene has CDR1 KGHSH and CDR2 LQKENI. The CDR3 DNA sequence: TGTGCCAGCTCACCACGTCCAGAGACCCAGTACTTC. It codes for CASSPRPETQYF.

This clonotype was detected ten times or more. V usage is TRBV28 and J usage is TRBJ2-5; D is unresolved. Trimming pared 4 bases from V and 9 bases from J, leaving 15 bases between. In germline, CDR1 is MDHEN, CDR2 SYDVKM. This CDR3 region has 13 residues. The CDR3 DNA follows: TGTGCCAGCAGTTATCGTGGGCCTGGGGCCCAGTACTTC. Amino acids: CASSYRGPGAQYF.

This clonotype was observed a single time. CDR3 amino acids: CASGNPGASGTVEQFF. The CDR3 DNA reads as TGTGCCAGTGGTAACCCCGGGGCTAGCGGGACGGTTGAGCAGTTCTTC. J is TRBJ2-1 and V is TRBV19; 9 bases fit TRBD2. Germline CDR1 is LNHDA and CDR2 is SQIVND (reference sequence). After removal of 8 bases from V and 9 bases from J, the junction contained 17 bases not matched to a gene. CDR3 length: 16 amino acids.

In its sample, this clonotype was seen many times. This rearrangement joins TRBV4-2 to TRBJ2-7; TRBD2 matches at 10 bases. This CDR3 has 16 residues. The J segment lost 2 bases and the V segment lost 1 base, leaving 5 bases of the junction unmatched. Germline lookup yields CDR1 LGHNA and CDR2 YNFKEQ. CDR3 sequence reads: CASSQGTSGAPYEQYF. The CDR3 nucleotides read TGTGCCAGCAGCCAAGGGACTAGCGGCGCGCCCTACGAGCAGTACTTC.

In this sample, this clonotype turned up many times. V usage is TRBV7-8 and J usage is TRBJ2-3; 7 bases align to TRBD2. Trimming cost V 5 bases and J 4 bases; bases outside gene matches: 9. The CDR3 loop spans 15 amino acids. Germline V lookup: CDR1 SGHVS, CDR2 FQNEAQ. In nucleotides, the CDR3 is TGTGCCAGCAGCCCTACCGGGACTAAAGCAGATACGCAGTATTTT. This translates into CASSPTGTKADTQYF.

This clonotype showed up just a few times. The CDR3 spells CSVVGGRVDTGELFF. CDR3 coding DNA: TGCAGCGTTGTGGGGGGTCGGGTCGACACCGGGGAGCTGTTTTTT. V is TRBV29-1 and J is TRBJ2-2; weak D call: TRBD2 (6 bases). Germline CDR1 and CDR2: SQVTM and ANQGSEA. Trimming removed 4 bases at V and 3 bases at J, with 15 bases between. This CDR3 is 15 amino acids long.

This clonotype occurred many times. The V and J genes are TRBV28 and TRBJ1-1; tentatively, D is TRBD1 (6 bases). Germline-derived CDR1 and CDR2 are MDHEN and SYDVKM. This CDR3 comprises 17 residues. V lost 0 bases, J lost 1 base, and 15 bases lay in between. As DNA, the CDR3 is TGTGCCAGCAGTTTATGGGACAGTTATGGCAGGAACACTGAAGCTTTCTTT. This encodes CASSLWDSYGRNTEAFF.

This clonotype has a single count. This may arise from a read error, as a much more abundant clone is one base away. The chain couples TRBV4-1 to TRBJ2-7; 10 bases agree with TRBD2. This CDR3 region has 16 residues. Germline CDR1 is MGHRA and CDR2 is YSYEKL. As DNA, the CDR3 is TGCGCCAGCAGCGAAGATTTACTAGCGGGAAATGTGAAGCAGTACTTC. Translation: CASSEDLLAGNVKQYF.

This chain joins TRBV27 and TRBJ1-1; 7 nucleotides line up with TRBD1. CDR1 MNHEY and CDR2 SMNVEV come from the germline V gene (reference sequence). The CDR3 has 15 residues. Unmatched junction bases numbered 6, after V lost 0 bases and J lost 5 bases. The CDR3 nucleotides read TGTGCCAGCAGTTTATCGGCAGGGGGTTGGACTGAAGCTTTCTTT. It yields the protein CASSLSAGGWTEAFF.

This clonotype showed up many times. The chain has TRBV3-1 and TRBJ2-3, with D possibly TRBD1 on 5 matching bases. Trimming shortened V by 1 base and J by 0 bases, and 17 bases separated the two germline ends. The CDR3 loop spans 18 amino acids. CDR1 LGHDT and CDR2 YNNKEL come from the germline V gene (reference sequence). For the CDR3, the DNA is TGTGCCAGCAGCCAAGTTGCGGCAGGGCAACCGAGCACAGATACGCAGTATTTT. It encodes CASSQVAAGQPSTDTQYF.

J is TRBJ1-2 and V is TRBV2, with D perhaps matching TRBD1 (5 bases). V lost 11 bases and J lost 3, with 16 bases in between. In germline, CDR1 is SNHLY, CDR2 FYNNEI. CDR3 length equals 13 residues. CDR3 DNA: TGTGCCGGATCCCGGGGGATAGACTATGGCTACACCTTC. This sequence encodes CAGSRGIDYGYTF.

The sample holds many counts of this clonotype. CDR3 loop: CSATANALNIQYF. Here the CDR3 DNA reads TGCAGTGCAACAGCGAACGCTTTAAACATTCAGTACTTC. This chain uses TRBV20-1 with TRBJ2-4; D is unclear. Germline V CDR1 and CDR2: DFQATT, SNEGSKA (reference sequence). The CDR3 sequence is 13 residues long. V lost 6 bases, J lost 6 bases, and 15 bases lay in between.

This rearrangement joins TRBV27 to TRBJ2-3; TRBD1 agrees at 8 bases. Germline V CDR1 and CDR2: MNHEY, SMNVEV (reference sequence). The trim removed 0 bases at V and 1 base at J, leaving 12 bases unmatched. This CDR3 contains 19 residues. The CDR3 sequence is CASSLSRRQGTKGTDTQYF. CDR3 in DNA: TGTGCCAGCAGTTTATCCAGGAGACAGGGGACGAAGGGCACAGATACGCAGTATTTT.

Comments on this clonotype: A much bigger clone sits one base away, suggesting this may be a read error. The V call is TRBV12-3 or TRBV12-4, the J call TRBJ2-1; the D gene could be TRBD1 or TRBD2 (6 bases each). The CDR3 length is 13 residues. V shed 6 bases and J shed 7 bases, with 13 bases lying between them. CDR3 DNA: TGTGCCAGCAGGGAAGGGGGGCAGAATGAGCAGTTCTTC. Its translation is CASREGGQNEQFF.

Only one count was recorded for this clonotype. A clone one base away is much larger, so this may be a read error. V gene TRBV28 combines with J gene TRBJ2-6; D perhaps matches TRBD1 (5 bases). Germline CDR1 and CDR2: MDHEN and SYDVKM. The CDR3 has 16 residues. The CDR3 bases are TGTGCCAGCAGTCGGCCGACAACCTCTGGGGCCAACGTCCCGACTTTC. Its protein product is CASSRPTTSGANVPTF.

The chain is built from TRBV6-2 or TRBV6-3 and TRBJ2-6; possibly TRBD1 or TRBD2 for D (5 bases each). The CDR3 loop spans 17 amino acids. Per germline, CDR1 MNHEY and CDR2 SVGEGT. V dropped 4 bases and J dropped 1 base, with 14 bases sitting between them. CDR3 bases: TGTGCCAGCAGTTCCCCGGGACGGAGGTCTGGGGCCAACGTCCTGACTTTC. Amino acid sequence: CASSSPGRRSGANVLTF.

There are a few counts of this clonotype. The chain joins TRBV3-1 to TRBJ1-2, with D hard to call. Trimming took off 6 bases at V and 4 bases at J, with 12 bases between the two ends. Germline assignment: CDR1 LGHDT and CDR2 YNNKEL (reference sequence). This CDR3 has 13 residues. CDR3 region: CASSPGSSYGYTF. CDR3 bases: TGTGCCAGCAGTCCGGGGAGTTCCTATGGCTACACCTTC.

Many counts were recorded for this clonotype. This sequence joins TRBV7-9 and TRBJ2-2; TRBD1 matches 10 bases. The CDR3 has 21 amino acids. V shed 5 bases and J 0 bases; nucleotides not matched to a gene: 18. Germline CDR1 and CDR2: SEHNR and FQNEAQ (reference sequence). CDR3 region: CASSVQPGQGFTKANTGELFF. The CDR3 coding sequence is TGTGCCAGCAGCGTCCAGCCGGGACAGGGGTTTACCAAAGCGAACACCGGGGAGCTGTTTTTT.

The rearrangement links TRBV7-3 to TRBJ1-2, with D possibly matching TRBD1 (5 bases). Germline V gene sequence: CDR1 SGHTA, CDR2 FQGTGA. Trimming cost V 4 bases and J 8 bases, with 11 bases left between them. This CDR3 contains 12 residues. In DNA form, the CDR3 reads TGTGCCAGCAGCTCCGGGGACCAGGGCTACACCTTC. It translates to CASSSGDQGYTF.

The chain joins TRBV6-4 to TRBJ2-1; 11 nucleotides match TRBD2. V was pared by 5 bases and J by 13 bases, with 7 bases of the junction left unmatched. The CDR3 length is 13 residues. CDR1 and CDR2 (germline): MRHNA, SNTAGT. CDR3 in amino acids: CASSTQTSGNQFF. Here the CDR3 DNA reads TGTGCCAGCAGTACCCAGACTAGCGGGAATCAGTTCTTC.

This clonotype has at least ten counts. The J gene is TRBJ2-5, the V gene TRBV7-2, with TRBD2 as a possible D gene (7 bases). The length of the CDR3 is 15 residues. Trimming took 3 bases from V and 1 from J, leaving 12 bases between them. The germline CDR1 and CDR2 sequences are SGHTA and FQGNSA. The CDR3: CASSFGGGGQETQYF. The DNA of the CDR3 is TGTGCCAGCAGCTTCGGGGGAGGGGGCCAAGAGACCCAGTACTTC. Full variable domain (outside the CDR3, taken from reference TRBV7-2 and TRBJ2-5): GAGVSQSPSNKVTEKGKDVELRCDPISGHTALYWYRQSLGQGLEFLIYFQGNSAPDKSGLPSDRFSAERTGGSVSTLTIQRTQQEDSAVYLCASSFGGGGQETQYFGPGTRLLVL.

This clonotype came up many times. V gene TRBV7-2 combines with J gene TRBJ2-4; 7 bases agree with TRBD1. CDR1 is SGHTA, CDR2 FQGNSA, per germline. Trimming removed 5 bases from V and 4 bases from J; junction bases left unmatched: 5. The CDR3 runs to 14 residues. The CDR3 sequence: CASSPGTAKNIQYF. The CDR3 nucleotides read TGTGCCAGCAGCCCCGGGACAGCGAAAAACATTCAGTACTTC.